The clone carrying this T cell receptor beta chain has a handful of counts. Antigen specificity is unknown. The germline gives CDR1 LGHNA, CDR2 YSLEER. The CDR3 is 15 residues long. Trimming cost V 4 bases and J 5 bases; bases outside gene matches: 7. The sample comes from a study of T cell repertoires in cytomegalovirus infection. Study information: Alongside well-studied HLA-B-restricted CMV epitopes, recently identified HLA-C-restricted CMV epitopes were also used. Public TCR beta signatures indicated both CMV infection and matching HLA type. Whole-study results and caveats: Across the ex vivo response, the dominant clonotypes were HLA-C-restricted CMV-specific TCR beta clonotypes. Carriage of CMV together with the relevant HLA was identifiable through cumulative public TCR beta family frequency.

TCRdb called the reads again in MiXCR, with one record for every CDR3 protein. The data contain about 830,000 distinct CDR3 sequences, 30% to 35% of them singletons. The origin of this receptor is a human donor in good health (CMV status not recorded). Some clones in this sample may be carry-over from other donors' samples. The material sequenced was cultured CD8+ T cells from PBMCs, taken from culture after CMV antigen stimulation. The chain links TRBV4-3 to TRBJ2-3; 9 nucleotides line up with TRBD2. The CDR3 DNA reads as TGCGCCAGCAGCCCCCCGGCGGGGGGGATAGATACGCAGTATTTT. Its protein product is CASSPPAGGIDTQYF.